A selection of T cell receptor beta chains follows, all from one sample in a study of Ad26.COV2.S vaccination and SARS-CoV-2 variants. Generated by immunoSEQ multiplex PCR, the TCRdb table keeps only in-frame clones and is missing some. The sample contains roughly 500,000 clones, roughly 85% of which appear only once. Specimen: peripheral blood, collected in a trial of Ad26.COV2.S vaccine versus placebo. These receptors were obtained from a person aged 18-65 years who received the Ad26.COV2.S COVID-19 vaccine or a placebo. The CDR3 runs from the conserved cysteine through the conserved F or W. The D gene is left open where the match is weak. Rows give clone size only sometimes, using once, few, many, or a class for an expanded clone.

clone_size | d_call | j_call | v_call | cdr3_aa | cdr3_nt
. | . | TRBJ1-1 | TRBV3-1/TRBV3-2 | CASSQAIGVEGTEAFF | TGTGCCAGCAGCCAAGCTATCGGGGTGGAGGGCACTGAAGCTTTCTTT
. | TRBD1 | TRBJ1-5 | TRBV28 | CASSSHRGNSNQPQHF | TGTGCCAGCAGTTCCCACAGGGGAAATAGCAATCAGCCCCAGCATTTT
. | . | TRBJ2-3 | TRBV3-1/TRBV3-2 | CASSLTDTQYF | TGTGCCAGCAGCCTCACAGATACGCAGTATTTT
once | TRBD2 | TRBJ2-7 | TRBV6-5 | CASSLASGKYEQYF | TGTGCCAGCAGTTTGGCCAGCGGGAAGTACGAGCAGTACTTC
. | . | TRBJ1-1 | TRBV25-1 | CASSHIPEAFF | TGTGCCAGCAGTCACATTCCTGAAGCTTTCTTT
. | TRBD2 | TRBJ2-1 | TRBV19 | CASSRTSLVYNEQFF | TGTGCCAGTAGTAGGACTAGTTTGGTCTACAATGAGCAGTTCTTC
. | . | TRBJ2-3 | TRBV18 | CASSPDGANTDTQYF | TGTGCCAGCTCACCAGACGGAGCAAACACAGATACGCAGTATTTT
. | TRBD2 | TRBJ2-1 | TRBV9 | CASSALSGNAQFF | TGTGCCAGCAGCGCCCTCAGCGGGAACGCGCAGTTCTTC
. | . | TRBJ1-5 | TRBV27 | CASSPSSGSNQPQHF | TGTGCCAGCAGTCCCTCCAGTGGGAGCAATCAGCCCCAGCATTTT
. | . | TRBJ2-7 | TRBV27 | CASSHTGAVSYEQYF | TGTGCCAGCAGCCATACCGGGGCCGTTTCCTACGAGCAGTACTTC
. | . | TRBJ1-2 | TRBV28 | CACQSGYGYTF | TGTGCCTGTCAGTCGGGCTATGGCTACACCTTC
. | TRBD1 | TRBJ1-5 | TRBV28 | CASTSGGSNQPQHF | TGTGCCAGCACTTCAGGGGGCTCCAATCAGCCCCAGCATTTT
. | TRBD1 | TRBJ1-1 | TRBV5-6 | CASSLTGAGAFF | TGTGCCAGCAGTCTTACAGGGGCTGGAGCTTTCTTT
. | . | TRBJ2-7 | TRBV7-8 | CASSLGRSGYEQYF | TGTGCCAGCAGCTTAGGTCGGTCGGGCTACGAGCAGTACTTC
few | . | TRBJ1-1 | TRBV7-2 | CASSPRGELKAFF | TGTGCCAGCAGCCCCCGGGGGGAATTAAAAGCTTTCTTT
. | . | TRBJ1-4 | TRBV30 | CAWSPRATFATNEKLFF | TGTGCCTGGAGTCCTCGCGCCACGTTTGCAACTAATGAAAAACTGTTTTTT
few | . | TRBJ1-5 | TRBV28 | CASSLSGSPSNQPQHF | TGTGCCAGCAGTTTGTCAGGTTCACCTAGCAATCAGCCCCAGCATTTT
. | TRBD1 | TRBJ2-1 | TRBV30 | CAWSAGGAYEQFF | TGTGCCTGGAGTGCAGGGGGCGCCTATGAGCAGTTCTTC
. | TRBD1 | TRBJ2-1 | TRBV18 | CASSPRPGTGENEQFF | TGTGCCAGCTCACCACGTCCCGGGACAGGGGAAAATGAGCAGTTCTTC
few | TRBD1 | TRBJ1-6 | TRBV7-2 | CASSLGDSNSPLHF | TGTGCCAGCAGCCTCGGGGACAGCAATTCACCCCTCCACTTT